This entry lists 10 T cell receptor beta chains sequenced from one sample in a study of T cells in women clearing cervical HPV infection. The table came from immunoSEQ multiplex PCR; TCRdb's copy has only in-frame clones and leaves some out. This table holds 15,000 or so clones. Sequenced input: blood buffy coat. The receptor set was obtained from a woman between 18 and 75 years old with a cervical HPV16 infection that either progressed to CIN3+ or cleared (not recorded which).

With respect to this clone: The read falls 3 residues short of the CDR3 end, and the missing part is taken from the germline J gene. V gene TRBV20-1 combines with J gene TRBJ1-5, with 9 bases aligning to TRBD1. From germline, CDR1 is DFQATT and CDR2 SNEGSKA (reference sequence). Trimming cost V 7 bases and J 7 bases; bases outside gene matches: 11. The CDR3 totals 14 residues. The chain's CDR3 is CSVSGTGGGQPQHF. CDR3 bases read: TGCAGTGTTAGCGGAACAGGGGGCGGCCAGCCC.

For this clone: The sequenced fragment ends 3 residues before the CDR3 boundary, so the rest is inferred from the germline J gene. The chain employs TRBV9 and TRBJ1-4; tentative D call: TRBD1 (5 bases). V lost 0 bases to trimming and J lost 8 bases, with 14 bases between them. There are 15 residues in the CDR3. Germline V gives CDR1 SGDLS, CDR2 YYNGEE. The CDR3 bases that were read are TGTGCCAGCAGCGTAGTGAGGGAAAAGGGGGAAAAA. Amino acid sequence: CASSVVREKGEK. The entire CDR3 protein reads CASSVVREKGEKLFF.

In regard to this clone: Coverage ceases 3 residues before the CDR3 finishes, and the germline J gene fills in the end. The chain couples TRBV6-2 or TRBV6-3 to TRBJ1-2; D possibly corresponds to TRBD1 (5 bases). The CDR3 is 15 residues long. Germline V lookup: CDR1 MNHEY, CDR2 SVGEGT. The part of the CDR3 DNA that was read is TGTGCCAGCAGCCGCGCGCTGACAGAAACCTACGAC. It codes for CASSRALTETYD. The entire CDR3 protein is CASSRALTETYDYTF.

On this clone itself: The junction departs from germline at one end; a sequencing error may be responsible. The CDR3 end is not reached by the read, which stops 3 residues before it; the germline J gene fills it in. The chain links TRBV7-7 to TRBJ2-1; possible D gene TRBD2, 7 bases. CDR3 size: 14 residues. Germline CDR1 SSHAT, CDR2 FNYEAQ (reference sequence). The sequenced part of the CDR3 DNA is TGTGCTAGCAGCAAAGGTGGGGGGGCATATGAG. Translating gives CASSKGGGAYE. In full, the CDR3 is CASSKGGGAYEQFF.

CDR3 DNA (partial): TGTGCCAGCAGTGAAATAGGGCCGGGGAATTCACCC. Translated: CASSEIGPGNSP. The complete CDR3 sequence is CASSEIGPGNSPLHF. This rearrangement joins TRBV6-1 to TRBJ1-6; D unclear. The observed sequence ends 3 residues before the CDR3 terminus, with the missing tail filled in from the germline J gene. The CDR3 is 15 residues long. Trimming removed 2 bases from V and 7 bases from J, with 12 bases in between. Germline lookup yields CDR1 MNHNS and CDR2 SASEGT.

The DNA read from the CDR3 is TGTGCCAGCAGCCGGGGACAGACCGATGGC. Protein sequence: CASSRGQTDG. The full CDR3 protein reads CASSRGQTDGYTF. V and J are TRBV2 and TRBJ1-2; TRBD1 aligns across 7 bases. The DNA ends 3 residues before the CDR3 does, and the rest of the CDR3 is filled in from the germline J gene. CDR3 length: 13 residues. From germline, CDR1 is SNHLY and CDR2 FYNNEI. V lost 6 bases to trimming and J lost 6 bases; unmatched junction nucleotides: 7.

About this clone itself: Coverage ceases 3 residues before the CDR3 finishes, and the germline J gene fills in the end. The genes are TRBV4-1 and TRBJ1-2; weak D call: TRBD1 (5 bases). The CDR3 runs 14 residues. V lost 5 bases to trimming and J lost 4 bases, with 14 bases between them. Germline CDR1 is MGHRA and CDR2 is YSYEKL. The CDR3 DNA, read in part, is TGCGCCAGCAGCTTCAGGGTAGAAAGCTATGGC. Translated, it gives CASSFRVESYG. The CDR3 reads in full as CASSFRVESYGYTF.

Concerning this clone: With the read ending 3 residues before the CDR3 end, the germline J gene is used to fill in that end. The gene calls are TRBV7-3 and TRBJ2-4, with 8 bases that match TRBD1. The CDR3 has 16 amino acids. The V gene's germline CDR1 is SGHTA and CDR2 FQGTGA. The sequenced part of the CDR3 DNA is TGTGCCAGCAGCGACAGTACAGGGGGTGACCTCTATGGT. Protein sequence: CASSDSTGGDLYG. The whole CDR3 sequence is CASSDSTGGDLYGQYF.

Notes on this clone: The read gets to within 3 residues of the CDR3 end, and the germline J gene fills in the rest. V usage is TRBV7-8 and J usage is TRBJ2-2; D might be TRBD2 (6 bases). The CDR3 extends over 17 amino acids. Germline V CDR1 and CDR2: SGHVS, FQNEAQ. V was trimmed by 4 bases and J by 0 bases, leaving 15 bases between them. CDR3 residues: CASSWTVWGANTGELFF. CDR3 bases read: TGTGCCAGCAGCTGGACGGTTTGGGGGGCGAACACCGGGGAG.

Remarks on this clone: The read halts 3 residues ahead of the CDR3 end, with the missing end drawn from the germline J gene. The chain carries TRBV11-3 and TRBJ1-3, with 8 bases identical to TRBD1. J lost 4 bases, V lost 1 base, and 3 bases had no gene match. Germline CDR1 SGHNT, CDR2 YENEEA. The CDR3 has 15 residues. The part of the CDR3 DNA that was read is TGTGCCAGCAGCTTAGCAGGGGGCGTCGGAAACACC. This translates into CASSLAGGVGNT. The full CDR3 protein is CASSLAGGVGNTIYF.